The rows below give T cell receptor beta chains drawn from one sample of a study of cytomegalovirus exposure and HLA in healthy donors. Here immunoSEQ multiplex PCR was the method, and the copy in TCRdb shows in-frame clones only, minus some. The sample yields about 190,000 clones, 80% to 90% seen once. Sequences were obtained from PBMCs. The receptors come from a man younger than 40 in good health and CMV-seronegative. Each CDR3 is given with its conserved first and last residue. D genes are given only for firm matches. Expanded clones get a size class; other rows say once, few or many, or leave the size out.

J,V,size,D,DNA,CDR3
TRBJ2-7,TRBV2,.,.,TGTGCCAGCTTTACCCCTGGGCAGCAGTACTTC,CASFTPGQQYF
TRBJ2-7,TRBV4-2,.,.,TGTGCCAGCAGCCCGGACTTAACCTACGAGCAGTACTTC,CASSPDLTYEQYF
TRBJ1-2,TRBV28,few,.,TGTGCCAGCAGTCCGACAGGCCCCTATGGCTACACCTTC,CASSPTGPYGYTF
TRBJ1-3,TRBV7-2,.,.,TGTGCCAGCAGCTTGAGTATCCGCTCTGGAAACACCATATATTTT,CASSLSIRSGNTIYF
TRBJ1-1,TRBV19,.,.,TGTGCCAGTAAGAATTCGGAGTTCACTGAAGCTTTCTTT,CASKNSEFTEAFF
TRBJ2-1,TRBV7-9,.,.,TGTGCCAGCAGGGGAGGAGGGGCCTACAATGAGCAGTTCTTC,CASRGGGAYNEQFF
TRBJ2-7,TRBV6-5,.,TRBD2,TGTGCCAGCAGAACTAGCGGGAGTCCTATACGAAAGCAGTACTTC,CASRTSGSPIRKQYF
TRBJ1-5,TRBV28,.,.,TGTGCCAGCAGCGCCGGGGGGAGCAATCAGCCCCAGCATTTT,CASSAGGSNQPQHF
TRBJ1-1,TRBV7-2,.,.,TGTGCCAGCAGCTTAGACCCCACAGCCCTTACGGCTGGGGCTTTCTTT,CASSLDPTALTAGAFF
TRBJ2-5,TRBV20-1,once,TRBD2,TGCAGTGCGGGGACTACTTCGACCCAGTACTTC,CSAGTTSTQYF
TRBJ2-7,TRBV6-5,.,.,TGTGCCAGCAGTTACTGGGGGGGCAGGGCCTCCTACGAGCAGTACTTC,CASSYWGGRASYEQYF
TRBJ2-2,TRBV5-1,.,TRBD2,TGCGCCAGCAGCTTGACTAGCGGGAGCACCGGGGAGCTGTTTTTT,CASSLTSGSTGELFF
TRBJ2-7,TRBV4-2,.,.,TGTGCCAGCAGCCAAGGGGACACCACCTACGAGCAGTACTTC,CASSQGDTTYEQYF
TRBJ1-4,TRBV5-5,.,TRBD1,TGTGCCAGCAGAGCCGGACAGGAGAATGAAAAACTGTTTTTT,CASRAGQENEKLFF
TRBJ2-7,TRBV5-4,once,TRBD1,TGTGCCAGCAGCTGGGACAGGGGGTCATACGAGCAGTACTTC,CASSWDRGSYEQYF
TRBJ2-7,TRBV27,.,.,TGTGCCAGCAGTTATGGACTCTCCTACGAGCAGTACTTC,CASSYGLSYEQYF
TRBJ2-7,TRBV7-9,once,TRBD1,TGTGCCAGCAGCCCCGGGACAGGGGAACTTCGCGAGCAGTACTTC,CASSPGTGELREQYF
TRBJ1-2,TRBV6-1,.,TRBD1,TGTGCCAGCAGCAGACAGGGGGCGGACTATGGCTACACCTTC,CASSRQGADYGYTF
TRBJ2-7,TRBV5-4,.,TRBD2,TGTGCCAACAGCTCGCCGGGACTAGGGGACCACGAGCAGTACTTC,CANSSPGLGDHEQYF
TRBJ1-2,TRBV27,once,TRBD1,TGTGCCACCAAACCAGGGGGTGGTGGCTACACCTTC,CATKPGGGGYTF
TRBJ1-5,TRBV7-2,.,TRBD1,TGTGCCAGCAGCTTGGGACAGGGGCCCGGGCAGCCCCAGCATTTT,CASSLGQGPGQPQHF
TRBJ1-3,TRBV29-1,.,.,TGCAGCGTTGAGGGCGCGCCCGGAAACACCATATATTTT,CSVEGAPGNTIYF
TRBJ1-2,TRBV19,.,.,TGTGCCAGTAGTATCCCGGTAGCAGGGACAAAGTACTATGGCTACACCTTC,CASSIPVAGTKYYGYTF
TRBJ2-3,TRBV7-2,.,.,TGTGCCAGCAGCCCCCGGGGCGGGGATCAGTATTTT,CASSPRGGDQYF
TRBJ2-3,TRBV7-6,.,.,TGTGCCAGCAGCCCCCTCTCGGGAGTTTCTGCAGATACGCAGTATTTT,CASSPLSGVSADTQYF
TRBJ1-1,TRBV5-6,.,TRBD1,TGTGCCAGCAGCTTGGCTCGACAGGGTCGATGGACTGAAGCTTTCTTT,CASSLARQGRWTEAFF
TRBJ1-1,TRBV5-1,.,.,TGCGCCAGCAGCAAAGAAGGCAGGGGGAACACTGAAGCTTTCTTT,CASSKEGRGNTEAFF
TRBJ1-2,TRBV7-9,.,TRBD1,TGTGCCAGCAGCTTAGACGGGACAGCCATCTATGGCTACACCTTC,CASSLDGTAIYGYTF
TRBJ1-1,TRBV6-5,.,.,TGTGCCAGCAGTTCATGGACAGCGAACACTGAAGCTTTCTTT,CASSSWTANTEAFF
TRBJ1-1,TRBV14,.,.,TGTGCCAGCAGCCAGGGGGGGAACACTGAAGCTTTCTTT,CASSQGGNTEAFF
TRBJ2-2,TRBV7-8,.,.,TGTGCCAGCAGCTCCGTTAACACCGGGGAGCTGTTTTTT,CASSSVNTGELFF
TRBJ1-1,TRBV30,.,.,TGTGCCTGGACCCCCCCTTTCCGAGGCACTGAAGCTTTCTTT,CAWTPPFRGTEAFF
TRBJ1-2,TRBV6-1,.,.,TGTGCCAGCAGTGTCCAGATGGGCGACTATGGCTACACCTTC,CASSVQMGDYGYTF
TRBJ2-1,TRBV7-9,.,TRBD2,TGTGCCAGCAGCCAGGCAGGACTAGACGAGCAGTTCTTC,CASSQAGLDEQFF
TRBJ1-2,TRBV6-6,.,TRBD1,TGTGCCAGCAATCAGGGGGGTTGGGGTTATGGCTACACCTTC,CASNQGGWGYGYTF
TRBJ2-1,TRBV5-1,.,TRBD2,TGCGCCAGCAGCAACTCCGGGACTAGTTTGAATGAGCAGTTCTTC,CASSNSGTSLNEQFF
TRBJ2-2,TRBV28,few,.,TGTGCCAGCAGTTTAACCGCGCCTGGGAGGCTAGGCACCGGGGAGCTGTTTTTT,CASSLTAPGRLGTGELFF
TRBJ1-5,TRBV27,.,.,TGTGCCAGCAGCCCCCCAGGGTGGGGCAATCAGCCCCAGCATTTT,CASSPPGWGNQPQHF
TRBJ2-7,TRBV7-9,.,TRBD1,TGTGCCAGCAGCTTACAGGGGGTGACGAACTACGAGCAGTACTTC,CASSLQGVTNYEQYF
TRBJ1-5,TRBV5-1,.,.,TGCGCCAGCAGCACAGACAGAGATCAGCCCCAGCATTTT,CASSTDRDQPQHF
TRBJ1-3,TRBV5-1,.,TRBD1,TGCGCCAGCAGCTTGGCCCCAGGGGGTAGTGGAAACACCATATATTTT,CASSLAPGGSGNTIYF
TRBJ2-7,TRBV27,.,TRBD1,TGTGCCAGCAGTTTCTCCAACAGGGGTTACGAGCAGTACTTC,CASSFSNRGYEQYF
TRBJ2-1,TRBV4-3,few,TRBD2,TGCGCCAGCAGCCAGGGGGCGGGGGGGGACTACAATGAGCAGTTCTTC,CASSQGAGGDYNEQFF
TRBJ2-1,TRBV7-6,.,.,TGTGCCAGCAGCTTACAAGGAGATGAGCAGTTCTTC,CASSLQGDEQFF
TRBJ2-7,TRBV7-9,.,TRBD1,TGTGCCAGCAGCTTAGTGGGGACAGGGTACGGCGAGCAGTACTTC,CASSLVGTGYGEQYF
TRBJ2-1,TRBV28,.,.,TGTGCCAGCAGGCTGGGCAGGGCTTCTGTCAATGAGCAGTTCTTC,CASRLGRASVNEQFF
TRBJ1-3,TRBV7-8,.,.,TGTGCCAGCAGCTTAGCGCCTATCTCTGGAAACACCATATATTTT,CASSLAPISGNTIYF
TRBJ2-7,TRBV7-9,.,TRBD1,TGTGCCAGCAGCTTAGGGAGGACAGGGGGCGACGAGCAGTACTTC,CASSLGRTGGDEQYF
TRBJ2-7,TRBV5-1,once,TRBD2,TGCGCCAGCAGCCGAGGGGCCATACTAGCGGGCAGCTCCTACGAGCAGTACTTC,CASSRGAILAGSSYEQYF
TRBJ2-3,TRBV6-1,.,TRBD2,TGTGCCAGCAGTGTCCGGACTAGCGGGGGGGCGGGGTTGTTTTCAGATACGCAGTATTTT,CASSVRTSGGAGLFSDTQYF
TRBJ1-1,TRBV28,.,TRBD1,TGTGCCAGCAGTTTAGTACAGGGGGCTGATACTGAAGCTTTCTTT,CASSLVQGADTEAFF